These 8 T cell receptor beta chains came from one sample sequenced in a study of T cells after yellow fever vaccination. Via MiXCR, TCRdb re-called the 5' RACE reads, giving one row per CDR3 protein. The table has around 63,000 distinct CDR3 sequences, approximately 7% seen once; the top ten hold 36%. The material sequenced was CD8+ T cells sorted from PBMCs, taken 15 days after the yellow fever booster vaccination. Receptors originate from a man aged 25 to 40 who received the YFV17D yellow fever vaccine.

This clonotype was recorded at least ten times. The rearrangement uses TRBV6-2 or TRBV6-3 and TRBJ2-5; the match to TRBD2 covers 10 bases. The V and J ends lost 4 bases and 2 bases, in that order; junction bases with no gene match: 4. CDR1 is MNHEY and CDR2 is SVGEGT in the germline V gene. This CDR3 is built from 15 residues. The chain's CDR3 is CASSFRTSGQETQYF. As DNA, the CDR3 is TGTGCCAGCAGTTTCAGGACTAGCGGACAAGAGACCCAGTACTTC.

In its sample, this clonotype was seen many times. In nucleotides, the CDR3 is TGCAGCGTTGAATCAGTAAACACCGGGGAGCTGTTTTTT. Translated, it gives CSVESVNTGELFF. This rearrangement joins TRBV29-1 to TRBJ2-2; D gene uncertain. Deletions cut 2 bases from V and 2 bases from J, with 6 bases between. CDR3 length equals 13 residues. In germline, CDR1 is SQVTM, CDR2 ANQGSEA.

The CDR3 nucleotides are TGTGCCAGCAGTGCTAGCGGACCCACAGATACGCAGTATTTT. It yields the protein CASSASGPTDTQYF. This chain uses TRBV12-3 or TRBV12-4 with TRBJ2-3; 7 bases agree with TRBD2. The V gene end was trimmed by 5 bases and the J gene end by 2 bases; junction bases not matched to a gene: 4. The CDR3 is made up of 14 amino acids.

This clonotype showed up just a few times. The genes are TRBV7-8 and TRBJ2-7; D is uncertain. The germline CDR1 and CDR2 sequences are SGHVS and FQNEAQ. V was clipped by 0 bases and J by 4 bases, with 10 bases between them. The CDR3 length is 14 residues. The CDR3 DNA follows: TGTGCCAGCAGCTTAGCCCATTCGGGTTACGAGCAGTACTTC. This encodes CASSLAHSGYEQYF. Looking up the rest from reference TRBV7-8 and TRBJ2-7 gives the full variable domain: GAGVSQSPRYKVAKRGQDVALRCDPISGHVSLFWYQQALGQGPEFLTYFQNEAQLDKSGLPSDRFFAERPEGSVSTLKIQRTQQEDSAVYLCASSLAHSGYEQYFGPGTRLTVT.

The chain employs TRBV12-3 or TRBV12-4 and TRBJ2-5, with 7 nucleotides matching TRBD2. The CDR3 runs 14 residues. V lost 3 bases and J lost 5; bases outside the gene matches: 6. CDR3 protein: CASSFMGGGETQYF. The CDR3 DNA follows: TGTGCCAGCAGTTTTATGGGGGGGGGGGAGACCCAGTACTTC.

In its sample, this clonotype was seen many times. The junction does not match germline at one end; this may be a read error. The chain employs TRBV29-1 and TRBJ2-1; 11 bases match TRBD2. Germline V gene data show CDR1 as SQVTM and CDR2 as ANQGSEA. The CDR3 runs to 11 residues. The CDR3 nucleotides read TGCAGCGGGGGTTCTAGCGGGAGGAATCTCTTC. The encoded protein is CSGGSSGRNLF.

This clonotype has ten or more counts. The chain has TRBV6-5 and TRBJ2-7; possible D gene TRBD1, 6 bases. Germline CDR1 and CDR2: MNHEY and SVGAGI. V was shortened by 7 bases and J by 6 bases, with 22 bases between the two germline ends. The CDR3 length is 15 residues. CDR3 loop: CASNPAGTLDGEQYF. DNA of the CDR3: TGTGCCAGCAACCCGGCCGGGACACTCGACGGCGAGCAGTACTTC.

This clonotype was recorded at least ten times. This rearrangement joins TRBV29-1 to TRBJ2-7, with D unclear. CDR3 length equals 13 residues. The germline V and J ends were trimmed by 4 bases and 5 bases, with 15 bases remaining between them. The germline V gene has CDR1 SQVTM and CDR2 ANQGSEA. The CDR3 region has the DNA TGCAGCGTTGGTCCGGAAAATTTAAACGAGCAGTACTTC. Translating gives CSVGPENLNEQYF.